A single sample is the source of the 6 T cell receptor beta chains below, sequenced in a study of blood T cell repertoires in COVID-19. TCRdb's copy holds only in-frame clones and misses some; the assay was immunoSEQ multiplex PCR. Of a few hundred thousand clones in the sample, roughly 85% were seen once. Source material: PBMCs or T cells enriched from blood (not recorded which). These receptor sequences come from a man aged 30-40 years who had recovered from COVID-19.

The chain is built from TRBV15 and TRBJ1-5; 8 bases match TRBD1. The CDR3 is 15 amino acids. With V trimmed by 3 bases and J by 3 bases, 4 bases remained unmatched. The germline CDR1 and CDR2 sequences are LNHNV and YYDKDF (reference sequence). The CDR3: CATSRTGQDNQPQHF. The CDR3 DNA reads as TGTGCCACCAGCAGGACGGGACAGGACAATCAGCCCCAGCATTTT.

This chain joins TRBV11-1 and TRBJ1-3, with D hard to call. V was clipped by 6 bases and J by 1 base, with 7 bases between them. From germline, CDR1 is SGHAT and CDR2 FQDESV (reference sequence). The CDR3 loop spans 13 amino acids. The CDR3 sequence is CASSAQSGNTIYF. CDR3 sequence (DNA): TGTGCCAGCAGTGCTCAGTCTGGAAACACCATATATTTT.

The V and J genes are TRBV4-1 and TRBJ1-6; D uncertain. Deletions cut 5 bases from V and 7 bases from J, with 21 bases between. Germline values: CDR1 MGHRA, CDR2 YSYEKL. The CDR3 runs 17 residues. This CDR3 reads CASSKAEWRGLNSPLHF. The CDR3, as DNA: TGCGCCAGCAGCAAGGCGGAGTGGCGGGGATTGAATTCACCCCTCCACTTT.

CDR3 loop: CASSPSDRVGQPQHF. The CDR3 DNA reads TGTGCCAGCAGTCCATCCGACAGGGTGGGTCAGCCCCAGCATTTT. The chain has TRBV6-6 and TRBJ1-5; 7 positions agree with TRBD1. Looked up from germline, CDR1 is MNHNY and CDR2 is SVGAGI (reference sequence). After removal of 5 bases from V and 6 bases from J, the junction contained 10 bases not matched to a gene. The CDR3 sequence is 15 residues long.

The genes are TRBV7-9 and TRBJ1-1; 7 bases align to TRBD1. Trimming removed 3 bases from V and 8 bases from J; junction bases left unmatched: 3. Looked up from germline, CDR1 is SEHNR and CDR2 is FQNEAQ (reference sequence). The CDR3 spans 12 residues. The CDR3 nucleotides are TGTGCCAGCAGCTTTGAGGGGGCGGAAGCTTTCTTT. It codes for CASSFEGAEAFF.

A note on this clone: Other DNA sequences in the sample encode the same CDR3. CDR3 sequence (DNA): TGCGCCAGCAGCTTGGCAGGGGTGAGCAATCAGCCCCAGCATTTT. Translation: CASSLAGVSNQPQHF. The chain links TRBV5-1 to TRBJ1-5, with a tentative D call TRBD1 (6 bases). The CDR3 runs to 15 residues. In germline, CDR1 is SGHRS, CDR2 YFSETQ. The germline V and J ends were trimmed by 0 bases and 1 base, with 8 bases remaining between them.